These 9 T cell receptor beta chains originate from one sample sequenced in a study of identical twins. Via MiXCR, TCRdb re-called the 5' RACE reads, giving one row per CDR3 protein. The sample has 400,000 to 500,000 distinct CDR3 sequences; 14% are singletons. The sample was also reused in another study, on yellow fever vaccine responses in identical twins.

The sample was CD4+ T cells sorted from blood. The receptors originated from a woman between 18 and 30 years old in good health.

This rearrangement joins TRBV7-2 to TRBJ2-1, with TRBD1 as a possible D gene (6 bases). The CDR3 length is 15 residues. The V end was cut by 1 base, the J end by 7 bases, with 14 bases between. Germline V gene lookup returns CDR1 SGHTA and CDR2 FQGNSA. CDR3 nucleotides: TGTGCCAGCAGCTTAGGGGGCAGGGGAATGAATGAGCAGTTCTTC. Translation: CASSLGGRGMNEQFF.

In this sample, this clonotype turned up many times. The chain employs TRBV2 and TRBJ2-2; no definite D call. Looked up from germline, CDR1 is SNHLY and CDR2 is FYNNEI. V lost 2 bases to trimming and J lost 2 bases, with 18 bases between them. This CDR3 comprises 18 residues. Here the CDR3 reads CASSELRLGQVNTGELFF. The CDR3 nucleotides are TGTGCCAGCAGTGAACTACGTCTAGGGCAGGTCAACACCGGGGAGCTGTTTTTT.

The sample holds a few counts of this clonotype. The V call is TRBV6-1, the J call TRBJ1-1; no firm D call. Trimming removed 6 bases from V and 0 bases from J, with 11 bases in between. The CDR3 extends over 14 amino acids. Germline V gives CDR1 MNHNS, CDR2 SASEGT. CDR3 loop: CASSPVLLNTEAFF. The CDR3 bases are TGTGCCAGCAGCCCTGTTTTGTTGAACACTGAAGCTTTCTTT.

This clonotype was seen repeatedly, ten times or more. The genes are TRBV7-9 and TRBJ2-7, with TRBD2 matching 7 bases. CDR3 length equals 14 residues. V trimming: 5 bases; J trimming: 0 bases; junction bases outside the gene matches: 4. The V gene's germline CDR1 is SEHNR and CDR2 FQNEAQ (reference sequence). CDR3 residues: CASSRPGGSYEQYF. The CDR3, as DNA: TGTGCCAGCAGCCGTCCGGGAGGCTCCTACGAGCAGTACTTC.

A few counts support this clonotype. CDR3 in DNA: TGTGCCAGCAGAAACGGTTTGGGTGGAATCTACGAGCAGTACTTC. Amino acids: CASRNGLGGIYEQYF. The rearrangement uses TRBV5-6 and TRBJ2-7; D unclear. The ends were cut back, 5 bases at V and 3 bases at J, with 18 bases in the middle. Germline values: CDR1 SGHDT, CDR2 YYEEEE. The CDR3 has 15 residues.

There are a few counts of this clonotype. The rearrangement links TRBV11-2 to TRBJ2-1, with D maybe TRBD2 (5 bases). Germline assignment: CDR1 SGHAT and CDR2 FQNNGV. The germline V and J ends were trimmed by 1 base and 3 bases, with 7 bases remaining between them. The CDR3 has 14 residues. The CDR3 sequence: CASSLAGLYNEQFF. CDR3 DNA: TGTGCCAGCAGCTTAGCTGGACTCTACAATGAGCAGTTCTTC.

The table lists this clonotype with a few counts. The chain couples TRBV20-1 to TRBJ2-1, with 9 bases matching TRBD2. The germline gives CDR1 DFQATT, CDR2 SNEGSKA (reference sequence). This CDR3 is 13 amino acids long. The trim removed 1 base at V and 10 bases at J, leaving 5 bases unmatched. The CDR3 spells CSARGTSVTEQFF. In DNA form, the CDR3 reads TGCAGTGCTAGAGGGACTAGCGTGACCGAGCAGTTCTTC.

This clonotype has only one observation. This chain links TRBV11-2 with TRBJ2-7, with D unresolved. This CDR3 has 12 amino acids. Germline CDR1 is SGHAT and CDR2 is FQNNGV. Trimming shortened V by 1 base and J by 6 bases, and 7 bases separated the two germline ends. The CDR3 DNA reads TGTGCCAGCAGCTTAGTGAGAGCCGAGCAGTACTTC. It translates to CASSLVRAEQYF.

This sequence joins TRBV5-4 and TRBJ2-2; TRBD1 aligns across 9 bases. Germline values: CDR1 SGHNT, CDR2 YYREEE (reference sequence). CDR3 length: 17 amino acids. Unmatched junction bases numbered 11, after V lost 2 bases and J lost 6 bases. The CDR3 spells CASSFPAGTGKPGELFF. CDR3 in DNA: TGTGCCAGCAGCTTTCCGGCCGGGACAGGGAAGCCCGGGGAGCTGTTTTTT.